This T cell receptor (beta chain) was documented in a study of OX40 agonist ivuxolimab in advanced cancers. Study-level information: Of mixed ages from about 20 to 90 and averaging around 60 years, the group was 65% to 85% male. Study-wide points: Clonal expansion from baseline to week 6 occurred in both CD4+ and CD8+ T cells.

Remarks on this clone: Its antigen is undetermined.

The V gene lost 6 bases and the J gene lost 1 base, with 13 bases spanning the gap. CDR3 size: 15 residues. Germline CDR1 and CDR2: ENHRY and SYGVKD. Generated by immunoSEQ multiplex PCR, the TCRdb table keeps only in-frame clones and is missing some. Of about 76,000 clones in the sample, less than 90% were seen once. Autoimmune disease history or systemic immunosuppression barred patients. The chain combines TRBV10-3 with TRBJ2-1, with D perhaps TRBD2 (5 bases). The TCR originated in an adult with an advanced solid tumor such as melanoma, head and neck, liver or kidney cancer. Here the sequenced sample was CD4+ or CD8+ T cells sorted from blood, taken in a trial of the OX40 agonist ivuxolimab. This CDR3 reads CAIREDSTSYNEQFF. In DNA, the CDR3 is TGTGCCATCAGAGAGGACTCCACTTCCTACAATGAGCAGTTCTTC.